A single sample is the source of the 22 T cell receptor beta chains below, sequenced in a study of cytomegalovirus exposure and HLA in healthy donors. The PCR used 60 Vbeta and 13 Jbeta primers. TCRdb's copy holds only in-frame clones and misses some; the assay was immunoSEQ multiplex PCR. This table has approximately 120,000 clones, around 78% appearing once. Specimen: PBMCs. Source of these receptors: a woman in her thirties or forties in good health and CMV-seronegative.

V gene TRBV27 combines with J gene TRBJ2-1; 8 bases line up with TRBD2. The CDR3 is 15 amino acids. Trimming took 6 bases from V and 1 from J; bases not matched to a gene: 5. Per germline, CDR1 MNHEY and CDR2 SMNVEV (reference sequence). This chain's CDR3 is CASRVSGSSYNEQFF. CDR3 sequence (DNA): TGTGCCAGCAGAGTGAGCGGGAGTTCCTACAATGAGCAGTTCTTC.

This chain connects TRBV6-5 to TRBJ1-1; D is unclear. The CDR3 has 12 residues. Germline loops: CDR1 MNHEY, CDR2 SVGAGI. V gave up 3 bases and J gave up 10 bases, with 12 bases separating them. This chain's CDR3 is CASSYSGRGAFF. For the CDR3, the DNA is TGTGCCAGCAGTTATTCTGGTCGGGGAGCTTTCTTT.

This clone was recorded only once. The chain employs TRBV7-3 and TRBJ2-7; TRBD1 might be the D (6 bases). V was shortened by 3 bases and J by 3 bases, with 15 bases between the two germline ends. In germline, CDR1 is SGHTA, CDR2 FQGTGA. This CDR3 is built from 15 residues. CDR3 sequence (DNA): TGTGCCAGCAGCTTGGGAACAGGGCCTCGCTACGAGCAGTACTTC. Translating gives CASSLGTGPRYEQYF.

This chain joins TRBV27 and TRBJ2-5; D gene ambiguous. Germline CDR1 and CDR2: MNHEY and SMNVEV (reference sequence). Deletions cut 2 bases from V and 5 bases from J, with 9 bases between. The CDR3 sequence is 13 residues long. The CDR3 bases are TGTGCCAGCAGTTTACTAGGTGATGAGACCCAGTACTTC. Translation gives CASSLLGDETQYF.

In this sample, this clone turned up a few times. V and J are TRBV28 and TRBJ2-7; 7 nucleotides line up with TRBD1. Germline V gene lookup returns CDR1 MDHEN and CDR2 SYDVKM. The CDR3 extends over 13 amino acids. After removal of 7 bases from V and 2 bases from J, the junction contained 5 bases not matched to a gene. In nucleotides, the CDR3 is TGTGCCAGCACCTACGGGACAGCCTACGAGCAGTACTTC. Translating it yields CASTYGTAYEQYF.

This clone occurred a few times. The chain couples TRBV5-4 to TRBJ2-2, with TRBD1 identical over 8 bases. Germline V lookup: CDR1 SGHNT, CDR2 YYREEE (reference sequence). The V gene end was trimmed by 5 bases and the J gene end by 3 bases; junction bases not matched to a gene: 6. CDR3 length: 15 residues. For the CDR3, the DNA is TGTGCCAGCAGACCAGACAGGGGACACACCGGGGAGCTGTTTTTT. This encodes CASRPDRGHTGELFF.

V usage is TRBV12-5 and J usage is TRBJ1-2; TRBD1 matches 7 bases. With 0 bases clipped from V and 0 bases from J, the junction kept 16 bases outside the gene matches. The germline gives CDR1 LGHNT, CDR2 FRNRAP. The length of the CDR3 is 20 residues. The CDR3 loop is CASGLVLDPVRGWANYGYTF. The CDR3 DNA reads TGTGCTAGTGGTTTGGTACTCGATCCCGTCAGGGGGTGGGCTAACTATGGCTACACCTTC.

This chain links TRBV28 with TRBJ1-1; D ambiguous. Between the trimmed V and J ends, which lost 6 bases and 4 bases, there was a span of 9 bases. Germline V gene data show CDR1 as MDHEN and CDR2 as SYDVKM. This CDR3 is built from 12 residues. This CDR3 is CASSQRPTEAFF. In DNA form, the CDR3 reads TGTGCCAGCAGCCAGCGCCCCACTGAAGCTTTCTTT.

This chain uses TRBV4-1 with TRBJ1-1; no clear D. The V end lost 0 bases, the J end lost 4 bases, and 6 bases lay between the germline ends. The CDR3 runs to 13 residues. Germline CDR1 is MGHRA and CDR2 is YSYEKL. The CDR3 region is CASSQELVTEAFF. CDR3 in DNA: TGCGCCAGCAGCCAAGAGTTAGTCACTGAAGCTTTCTTT.

CDR3 protein: CASSFRVQVEAFF. The CDR3 nucleotides read TGTGCCAGCTCATTTCGAGTTCAGGTTGAAGCTTTCTTT. The chain uses TRBV18 and TRBJ1-1, with no clear D. Trimming removed 5 bases at V and 7 bases at J, with 14 bases between. This CDR3 spans 13 amino acids. Germline loops: CDR1 KGHSH, CDR2 LQKENI.

The chain joins TRBV28 to TRBJ2-1; 10 positions match TRBD1. The CDR3 runs to 15 residues. Trimming removed 6 bases from V and 3 bases from J; junction bases left unmatched: 5. The germline gives CDR1 MDHEN, CDR2 SYDVKM. The CDR3: CASSPWDRGYNEQFF. The CDR3 DNA sequence: TGTGCCAGCAGCCCCTGGGACAGGGGCTACAATGAGCAGTTCTTC.

The J gene is TRBJ2-2, the V gene TRBV7-2, with TRBD1 matching 9 bases. Germline CDR1 reads SGHTA; CDR2 reads FQGNSA. This CDR3 spans 17 amino acids. Trimming cost V 5 bases and J 5 bases; bases outside gene matches: 12. The CDR3 sequence is CASSSRPGTGRTGELFF. In DNA, the CDR3 is TGTGCCAGCAGCAGCCGTCCCGGGACAGGGCGTACCGGGGAGCTGTTTTTT.

The chain uses TRBV7-3 and TRBJ2-1; TRBD2 is a possible D gene (6 bases). The V end was cut by 5 bases, the J end by 4 bases, with 18 bases between. Germline V gene data show CDR1 as SGHTA and CDR2 as FQGTGA. This CDR3 is 16 amino acids long. CDR3 amino acids: CASSLNPGSRYNEQFF. DNA of the CDR3: TGTGCCAGCAGCCTAAACCCCGGGAGTCGATACAATGAGCAGTTCTTC.

The chain carries TRBV28 and TRBJ1-1; 7 nucleotides line up with TRBD1. The junction had 2 bases not matched to a gene; V was cut back by 6 bases and J by 4 bases. Germline CDR1 is MDHEN and CDR2 is SYDVKM. The CDR3 is made up of 12 amino acids. The CDR3 reads CASRTGSTEAFF. The DNA for the CDR3 is TGTGCCAGCAGGACAGGGTCCACTGAAGCTTTCTTT.

Note on this clone: Relative to the germline gene, one junction end is altered; a read error may explain this. In the same sample, other DNA sequences code for this CDR3. The chain links TRBV7-9 to TRBJ1-2, with 8 nucleotides matching TRBD1. Germline assignment: CDR1 SEHNR and CDR2 FQNEAQ (reference sequence). CDR3 length: 15 residues. CDR3 nucleotide sequence: TGCGCCAGCAGCTTTCTCCACAGGGGGGCCTATGGCTACACCTTC. Protein product: CASSFLHRGAYGYTF.

This sequence joins TRBV10-2 and TRBJ1-2, with a possible D match to TRBD1 (6 bases). The CDR3 has 14 residues. The V end was cut by 6 bases, the J end by 6 bases, with 17 bases between. Germline CDR1 WSHSY, CDR2 SAAADI. For the CDR3, the DNA is TGCGCCAGCAGCCGGACAGCAATATTTGATGGCTACACCTTC. Residues: CASSRTAIFDGYTF.

This chain connects TRBV7-9 to TRBJ1-1; a weak D match, TRBD1 (6 bases). The CDR3 runs 9 residues. Trimming removed 4 bases at V and 13 bases at J, with 7 bases between. Germline-derived CDR1 and CDR2 are SEHNR and FQNEAQ (reference sequence). Here the CDR3 reads CASSSRGFF. The CDR3 nucleotides read TGTGCCAGCAGCTCCAGGGGTTTCTTT.

Comment on this clone: This specimen includes other DNA sequences encoding the same CDR3. The chain recombines TRBV6-5 with TRBJ1-1, with a weak D call TRBD1 (5 bases). CDR3 length: 12 amino acids. V lost 7 bases to trimming and J lost 4 bases, with 10 bases between them. Per the germline V gene, CDR1 is MNHEY and CDR2 is SVGAGI. The DNA of the CDR3 is TGTGCCAGCACCCCCGGGGGCACTGAAGCTTTCTTT. Translation: CASTPGGTEAFF.

The chain employs TRBV28 and TRBJ1-4, with unresolved D. The CDR3 is 15 amino acids. The V and J ends lost 6 bases and 6 bases respectively, with 17 bases between them. Germline-derived CDR1 and CDR2 are MDHEN and SYDVKM. CDR3 protein: CASRTRSGADEKLFF. The CDR3 DNA is TGTGCCAGCAGAACCCGGTCAGGCGCAGATGAAAAACTGTTTTTT.

The rearrangement links TRBV7-2 to TRBJ2-5, with 10 nucleotides matching TRBD2. Per the germline V gene, CDR1 is SGHTA and CDR2 is FQGNSA. CDR3 length equals 19 residues. Trimming took 2 bases from V and 7 from J; bases not matched to a gene: 19. CDR3 in DNA: TGTGCCAGCAGCTTACCTACTACCCCTAGCGGGAGTAGTGTAGTGACCCAGTACTTC. Protein: CASSLPTTPSGSSVVTQYF. The complete variable domain, with remaining parts taken from reference TRBV7-2 and TRBJ2-5, reads GAGVSQSPSNKVTEKGKDVELRCDPISGHTALYWYRQSLGQGLEFLIYFQGNSAPDKSGLPSDRFSAERTGGSVSTLTIQRTQQEDSAVYLCASSLPTTPSGSSVVTQYFGPGTRLLVL.

This chain uses TRBV9 with TRBJ1-2; no reliable D call. The CDR3 spans 13 residues. Trimming cost V 3 bases and J 4 bases, with 10 bases left between them. CDR1 SGDLS and CDR2 YYNGEE come from the germline V gene. The CDR3 region has the DNA TGTGCCAGCAGCGGCGAGGGAGGCTATGGCTACACCTTC. Translation gives CASSGEGGYGYTF.

The gene calls are TRBV5-1 and TRBJ1-1, with 7 bases lining up with TRBD1. Germline V CDR1 and CDR2: SGHRS, YFSETQ. The CDR3 contains 10 residues. CDR3 sequence reads: CAQGFPEAFF. CDR3 nucleotides: TGCGCACAGGGGTTCCCTGAAGCTTTCTTT.